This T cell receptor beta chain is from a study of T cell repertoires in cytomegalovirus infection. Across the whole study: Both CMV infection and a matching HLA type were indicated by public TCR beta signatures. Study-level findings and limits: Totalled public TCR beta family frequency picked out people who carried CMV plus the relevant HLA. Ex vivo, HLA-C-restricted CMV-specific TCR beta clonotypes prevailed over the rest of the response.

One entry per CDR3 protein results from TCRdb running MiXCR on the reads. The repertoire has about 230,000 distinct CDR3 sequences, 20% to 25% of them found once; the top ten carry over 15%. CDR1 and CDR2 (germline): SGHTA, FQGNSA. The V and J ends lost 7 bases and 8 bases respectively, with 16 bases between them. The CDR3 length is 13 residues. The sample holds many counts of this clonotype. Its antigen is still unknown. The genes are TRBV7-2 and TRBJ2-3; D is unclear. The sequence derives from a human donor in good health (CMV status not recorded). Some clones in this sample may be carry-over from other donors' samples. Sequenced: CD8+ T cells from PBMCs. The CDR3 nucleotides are TGTGCCAGCATCGTCCACGACGCGACTACGCAGTATTTT. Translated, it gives CASIVHDATTQYF.